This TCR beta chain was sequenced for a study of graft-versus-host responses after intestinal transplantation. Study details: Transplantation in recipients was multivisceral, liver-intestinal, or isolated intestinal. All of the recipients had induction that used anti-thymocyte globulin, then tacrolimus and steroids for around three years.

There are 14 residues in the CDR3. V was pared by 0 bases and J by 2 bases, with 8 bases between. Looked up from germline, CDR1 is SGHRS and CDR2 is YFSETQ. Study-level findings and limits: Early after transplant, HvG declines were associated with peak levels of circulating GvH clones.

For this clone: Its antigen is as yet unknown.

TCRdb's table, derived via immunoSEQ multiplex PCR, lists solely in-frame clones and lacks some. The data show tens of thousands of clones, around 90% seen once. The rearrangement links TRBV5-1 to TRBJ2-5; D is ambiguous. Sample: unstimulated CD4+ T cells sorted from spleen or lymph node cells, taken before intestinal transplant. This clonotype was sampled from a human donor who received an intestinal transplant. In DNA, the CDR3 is TGCGCCAGCAGCTTGGGTAGCCTTCAAGAGACCCAGTACTTC. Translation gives CASSLGSLQETQYF.